This TCR beta chain was recorded in a study of T cell responses to AZD1222 COVID-19 vaccine. V was pared by 1 base and J by 5 bases, with 6 bases between. Germline CDR1 reads SGHVS; CDR2 reads FQNEAQ. This CDR3 has 13 amino acids. The method was immunoSEQ multiplex PCR; TCRdb's version includes in-frame clones alone and lacks a portion of them. The sample carries approximately 52,000 clones, about 87% recorded once. The chain couples TRBV7-8 to TRBJ1-5; D uncertain. The sample consisted of peripheral blood, taken 28 days after the second AZD1222 dose. The receptor comes from an adult who received the AZD1222 COVID-19 vaccine. The CDR3 reads CASSLVRDQPQHF. The CDR3 nucleotides are TGTGCCAGCAGCTTAGTAAGGGATCAGCCCCAGCATTTT.